The T cell receptor beta chain under discussion was sequenced for a study of blood T cell repertoires in COVID-19. Study overall: Sites in the United States, Italy and Spain provided acute and convalescent COVID-19 samples.

This CDR3 is 13 amino acids long. J was trimmed by 3 bases and V by 8 bases; bases with no gene match: 6. Looked up from germline, CDR1 is MDHEN and CDR2 is SYDVKM. In the source study's methods: Using reference gene primer amplification, nucleated cell counts were estimated. Assay used: immunoSEQ multiplex PCR; TCRdb lists only in-frame clones, some missing. The V and J calls and clone size are taken from that table; D and trimming were inferred from the DNA. The sample carries fewer than 650,000 clones, 85% to 90% recorded once. This clonotype was obtained from a woman aged 45-65 years with COVID-19, enrolled during active disease. Sequenced input: peripheral blood. The chain combines TRBV28 with TRBJ1-2, with 7 bases aligning to TRBD1. This CDR3 is CASLDTGDYGYTF. The CDR3 DNA is TGTGCCAGCTTGGACACAGGGGACTATGGCTACACCTTC.